The 26 T cell receptor beta chains presented below share a single source sample, sequenced in a study of T cell responses to AZD1222 COVID-19 vaccine. This table comes from immunoSEQ multiplex PCR, and its TCRdb copy is limited to in-frame clones, with some not included. Of roughly 180,000 clones in the sample, over 80% were seen once. Sequencing used peripheral blood, obtained on day 0 of AZD1222 vaccination. All receptors come from an adult in good health.

The chain links TRBV10-1 to TRBJ2-5; the match to TRBD1 covers 7 bases. V was clipped by 3 bases and J by 3 bases; unmatched bases: 1. The CDR3 length is 13 residues. The germline gives CDR1 WNHNN, CDR2 SYGVQD (reference sequence). The DNA for the CDR3 is TGCGCCAGCAGTGAAGGGGGCGAAGAGACCCAGTACTTC. Encoded protein: CASSEGGEETQYF.

The rearrangement joins TRBV27 to TRBJ1-4; 9 nucleotides align to TRBD1. The CDR3 has 14 residues. Losses at the gene ends were 7 bases for V and 7 bases for J; bases not matched to a gene: 7. Looked up from germline, CDR1 is MNHEY and CDR2 is SMNVEV (reference sequence). Here the CDR3 reads CASTPGTGREKLFF. The DNA of the CDR3 is TGTGCCAGCACCCCTGGGACAGGGCGTGAAAAACTGTTTTTT.

The J gene is TRBJ2-1, the V gene TRBV3-1 (or the pseudogene TRBV3-2); TRBD2 might be the D (5 bases). The CDR3 length is 13 residues. Between the trimmed V and J ends, which lost 1 base and 9 bases, there was a span of 10 bases. In germline, CDR1 is LGHDT, CDR2 YNNKEL (reference sequence). For the CDR3, the DNA is TGTGCCAGCAGCCAAGGAGGGTTAAGTGAGCAGTTCTTC. The encoded protein is CASSQGGLSEQFF.

The chain has TRBV5-4 and TRBJ2-2; D not resolved. The CDR3 has 15 residues. Per the germline V gene, CDR1 is SGHNT and CDR2 is YYREEE (reference sequence). V shed 0 bases and J shed 4 bases, with 10 bases lying between them. This CDR3 is CASSLAGVGTGELFF. CDR3 bases: TGTGCCAGCAGCTTGGCGGGCGTCGGCACCGGGGAGCTGTTTTTT.

The rearrangement links TRBV7-2 to TRBJ2-2, with TRBD1 matching 7 bases. The germline CDR1 and CDR2 sequences are SGHTA and FQGNSA. The CDR3 loop spans 15 amino acids. Trimming took 5 bases from V and 3 from J; bases not matched to a gene: 6. CDR3 nucleotides: TGTGCCAGCAGCCTACGAGGGACAGACACCGGGGAGCTGTTTTTT. Translation gives CASSLRGTDTGELFF.

The rearrangement uses TRBV5-1 and TRBJ1-1; D is unresolved. With 2 bases removed from V and 1 base from J, the gap between germline ends came to 9 bases. There are 14 residues in the CDR3. Germline V gives CDR1 SGHRS, CDR2 YFSETQ. The CDR3: CASSFSAANTEAFF. For the CDR3, the DNA is TGCGCCAGCAGCTTCTCGGCAGCGAACACTGAAGCTTTCTTT.

The chain joins TRBV19 to TRBJ1-3; TRBD1 is a possible D gene (6 bases). V shed 4 bases and J shed 5 bases, with 18 bases lying between them. CDR1 LNHDA and CDR2 SQIVND come from the germline V gene (reference sequence). CDR3 length: 16 residues. CDR3 loop: CASSTPRGRRRNTIYF. The CDR3 DNA is TGTGCCAGTAGTACCCCGCGGGGGCGGCGGAGAAACACCATATATTTT.

In nucleotides, the CDR3 is TGTGCCAGCAGTTTATCGCGTGCAGGGCGCACTGAAAAACTGTTTTTT. Translated: CASSLSRAGRTEKLFF. The chain links TRBV27 to TRBJ1-4; weak D call: TRBD1 (5 bases). This CDR3 spans 16 amino acids. V gave up 0 bases and J gave up 7 bases, with 15 bases separating them. In germline, CDR1 is MNHEY, CDR2 SMNVEV (reference sequence).

This chain connects TRBV9 to TRBJ1-2, with a tentative D call TRBD1 (5 bases). The ends were cut back, 2 bases at V and 0 bases at J, with 11 bases in the middle. The CDR3 is 15 amino acids. Germline CDR1 reads SGDLS; CDR2 reads YYNGEE. CDR3 sequence: CASSVGTDTNYGYTF. CDR3 DNA sequence: TGTGCCAGCAGCGTTGGGACGGACACTAACTATGGCTACACCTTC.

A single count supports this clone. J is TRBJ2-7 and V is TRBV5-4; D possibly corresponds to TRBD1 (5 bases). CDR3 length: 17 amino acids. Germline CDR1 SGHNT, CDR2 YYREEE (reference sequence). Trimming cost V 2 bases and J 2 bases, with 20 bases left between them. CDR3 DNA sequence: TGTGCCAGCAGCTTCGGCAGGGTAGCCCCAAATCCCTACGAGCAGTACTTC. This codes for CASSFGRVAPNPYEQYF.

This clone was seen only a few times. J is TRBJ2-7 and V is TRBV7-2; 10 nucleotides align to TRBD1. The V segment lost 3 bases and the J segment 3 bases; nucleotides outside the gene matches: 2. CDR1 is SGHTA, CDR2 FQGNSA, per germline. This CDR3 spans 14 amino acids. CDR3 coding DNA: TGTGCCAGCAGCTTGGGACAGGGGAACTACGAGCAGTACTTC. Protein product: CASSLGQGNYEQYF.

The chain employs TRBV4-3 and TRBJ2-7; the match to TRBD1 covers 7 bases. J lost 0 bases, V lost 0 bases, and 5 bases had no gene match. Germline V gene lookup returns CDR1 LGHNA and CDR2 YSLEER. CDR3 length equals 16 residues. In DNA, the CDR3 is TGCGCCAGCAGCCAAGATCCGACAGGGAGCTCCTACGAGCAGTACTTC. Residues: CASSQDPTGSSYEQYF.

The gene calls are TRBV9 and TRBJ2-2; TRBD2 agrees at 13 bases. This CDR3 has 18 amino acids. Germline trimming cut 3 bases from V and 6 bases from J; bases unmatched to any gene: 11. In germline, CDR1 is SGDLS, CDR2 YYNGEE. The CDR3 is CASSAGLGLAGSAGELFF. The CDR3 DNA follows: TGTGCCAGCAGCGCAGGTCTGGGACTAGCGGGGAGCGCCGGGGAGCTGTTTTTT.

The chain uses TRBV9 and TRBJ1-6; 9 nucleotides line up with TRBD1. V lost 3 bases and J lost 10; bases outside the gene matches: 11. This CDR3 is 16 amino acids long. Germline V gives CDR1 SGDLS, CDR2 YYNGEE. The CDR3 here is CASSEAGQGSGSPLHF. DNA of the CDR3: TGTGCCAGCAGCGAAGCGGGACAGGGCTCTGGATCACCCCTCCACTTT.

In its sample, this clone was seen once. The chain joins TRBV30 to TRBJ2-7; D may be TRBD2 (6 bases). The CDR3 covers 14 residues. V lost 3 bases and J lost 0, with 12 bases in between. Germline CDR1 GTSNPN, CDR2 SVGIG (reference sequence). The CDR3 region has the DNA TGTGCCTGGAGGCGGGACCTGACCTCCTACGAGCAGTACTTC. It is translated as CAWRRDLTSYEQYF.

The rearrangement links TRBV6-5 to TRBJ1-1; 8 bases line up with TRBD1. This CDR3 is built from 13 residues. Losses at the gene ends were 6 bases for V and 6 bases for J; bases not matched to a gene: 6. Germline CDR1 is MNHEY and CDR2 is SVGAGI. CDR3: CASSIQGEAEAFF. The CDR3 DNA reads as TGTGCCAGCAGCATACAGGGGGAGGCTGAAGCTTTCTTT.

The CDR3 protein is CAISDWQETYEQYF. The DNA of the CDR3 is TGTGCCATCAGTGATTGGCAGGAGACCTACGAGCAGTACTTC. The V gene is TRBV10-3, the J gene TRBJ2-7; D unresolved. Germline CDR1 is ENHRY and CDR2 is SYGVKD. V was clipped by 3 bases and J by 2 bases, with 11 bases between them. The CDR3 loop spans 14 amino acids.

The V gene is TRBV19, the J gene TRBJ1-5, with TRBD1 as a possible D gene (5 bases). This CDR3 spans 14 amino acids. CDR1 is LNHDA and CDR2 is SQIVND in the germline V gene (reference sequence). V dropped 2 bases and J dropped 3 bases, with 8 bases sitting between them. Written as DNA, the CDR3 is TGTGCCAGTAGTATACAGGGTCCCAATCAGCCCCAGCATTTT. This codes for CASSIQGPNQPQHF.

In this sample, this clone turned up once. CDR3 sequence reads: CASSYVLGGGNTEAFF. As DNA, the CDR3 is TGTGCCAGCAGTTACGTCCTAGGGGGCGGGAACACTGAAGCTTTCTTT. V and J are TRBV6-2 or TRBV6-3 and TRBJ1-1, with TRBD1 matching 7 bases. The CDR3 runs to 16 residues. Trimming at V came to 2 bases and at J to 1 base, leaving 7 bases not matched to a gene. Germline-derived CDR1 and CDR2 are MNHEY and SVGEGT.

The rearrangement links TRBV19 to TRBJ1-2; D gene uncertain. Germline CDR1 reads LNHDA; CDR2 reads SQIVND (reference sequence). The ends were cut back, 7 bases at V and 6 bases at J, with 18 bases in the middle. CDR3 length: 14 amino acids. The DNA for the CDR3 is TGTGCCAGTACCACGGCGGATCCTTTGCATGGCTACACCTTC. Protein product: CASTTADPLHGYTF.

The V and J genes are TRBV5-6 and TRBJ1-2, with D hard to call. The ends were cut back, 0 bases at V and 0 bases at J, with 3 bases in the middle. CDR3 size: 13 residues. Germline loops: CDR1 SGHDT, CDR2 YYEEEE. This CDR3 reads CASSLAANYGYTF. DNA of the CDR3: TGTGCCAGCAGCTTGGCCGCTAACTATGGCTACACCTTC.

The chain joins TRBV19 to TRBJ1-3, with unresolved D. The CDR3 spans 16 residues. V was trimmed by 5 bases and J by 0 bases, leaving 14 bases between them. Germline V CDR1 and CDR2: LNHDA, SQIVND (reference sequence). CDR3: CASSVRWQTSGNTIYF. DNA of the CDR3: TGTGCCAGTAGTGTTCGCTGGCAGACCTCTGGAAACACCATATATTTT.

V usage is TRBV6-1 and J usage is TRBJ2-1; 8 bases agree with TRBD1. Per germline, CDR1 MNHNS and CDR2 SASEGT. V was pared by 4 bases and J by 7 bases, with 18 bases of the junction left unmatched. The CDR3 spans 18 residues. The CDR3: CASSGPRTGRGMGNEQFF. DNA of the CDR3: TGTGCCAGCAGTGGGCCCAGGACAGGGCGAGGAATGGGAAATGAGCAGTTCTTC.

The chain links TRBV6-1 to TRBJ1-4; tentative D call: TRBD1 (5 bases). Looked up from germline, CDR1 is MNHNS and CDR2 is SASEGT. V was pared by 0 bases and J by 8 bases, with 13 bases between. CDR3 length equals 15 residues. The CDR3 reads CASSEAWGLGEKLFF. For the CDR3, the DNA is TGTGCCAGCAGTGAAGCATGGGGGTTGGGGGAAAAACTGTTTTTT.

The rearrangement uses TRBV9 and TRBJ2-1; a weak D match, TRBD1 (5 bases). Trimming shortened V by 4 bases and J by 9 bases, and 17 bases separated the two germline ends. Germline CDR1 and CDR2: SGDLS and YYNGEE. The CDR3 is made up of 14 amino acids. The CDR3 loop is CASSPNYRSPEQFF. CDR3 nucleotides: TGTGCCAGCAGCCCGAACTACAGGTCCCCTGAGCAGTTCTTC. Based on the CDR3 plus reference TRBV9 and TRBJ2-1, the full variable domain is DSGVTQTPKHLITATGQRVTLRCSPRSGDLSVYWYQQSLDQGLQFLIQYYNGEERAKGNILERFSAQQFPDLHSELNLSSLELGDSALYFCASSPNYRSPEQFFGPGTRLTVL.

The chain is built from TRBV7-2 and TRBJ2-7, with 7 bases identical to TRBD2. Germline CDR1 and CDR2: SGHTA and FQGNSA. Germline trimming cut 5 bases from V and 6 bases from J; bases unmatched to any gene: 13. CDR3 length: 15 residues. The CDR3, as DNA: TGTGCCAGCAGCCCACAATGGGGGAGGGATACCGAGCAGTACTTC. It encodes CASSPQWGRDTEQYF.